This passage covers 32 T cell receptor beta chains from one sample sequenced in a study of CD8+ T cells in alopecia areata. Sequencing templates came from extracted RNA that was reverse transcribed into cDNA. The protocol was immunoSEQ multiplex PCR, while the TCRdb copy is restricted to in-frame clones and leaves out a portion. This sample carries about 120,000 clones, under 65% of them seen once, and the ten largest clones take more than 5.5%. Treatment given: oral pan-JAK inhibitor, 5-10 mg twice daily. Sequenced material: CD4+ T cells sorted from blood, taken at week 4, from a patient treated with tofacitinib. These receptor sequences come from a human donor with alopecia areata.

In this sample, this clone turned up a few times. The identical CDR3 is also encoded by other nucleotide sequences in the sample. The chain employs TRBV9 and TRBJ2-1; 9 bases match TRBD2. The CDR3 is 15 amino acids. V lost 0 bases to trimming and J lost 4 bases; unmatched junction nucleotides: 2. Germline CDR1 is SGDLS and CDR2 is YYNGEE. This chain's CDR3 is CASSVEAGGYNEQFF. CDR3 in DNA: TGTGCCAGCAGCGTAGAGGCGGGAGGGTACAATGAGCAGTTCTTC.

This clone was counted a few times. J is TRBJ2-3 and V is TRBV21-1; the D call TRBD1 from the table was never checked on the DNA. TRBV21-1 is marked as a pseudogene. CDR3 length: 20 amino acids. Here the CDR3 reads CASNQDDQSRDRGRTDTQYF. In nucleotides, the CDR3 is TGTGCCAGCAACCAGGACGATCAGTCCCGGGACAGGGGGCGGACAGATACGCAGTATTTT.

V and J are TRBV9 and TRBJ2-3; 7 bases line up with TRBD2. Germline loops: CDR1 SGDLS, CDR2 YYNGEE. The CDR3 has 14 residues. The junction had 2 bases not matched to a gene; V was cut back by 2 bases and J by 2 bases. The chain's CDR3 is CASSVTSLTDTQYF. The DNA for the CDR3 is TGTGCCAGCAGCGTGACTAGCCTCACAGATACGCAGTATTTT.

The chain links TRBV11-2 to TRBJ2-5; 11 nucleotides match TRBD2. The CDR3 totals 15 residues. The germline CDR1 and CDR2 sequences are SGHAT and FQNNGV. Unmatched junction bases numbered 6, after V lost 7 bases and J lost 2 bases. This chain's CDR3 is CASTTTSGVQETQYF. CDR3 DNA: TGTGCCAGCACGACGACTAGCGGGGTACAAGAGACCCAGTACTTC.

The chain is built from TRBV4-3 and TRBJ1-2; possible D gene TRBD1, 6 bases. The CDR3 consists of 15 residues. Per the germline V gene, CDR1 is LGHNA and CDR2 is YSLEER. V gave up 1 base and J gave up 4 bases, with 13 bases separating them. CDR3: CASSQGALGAYGYTF. The CDR3, as DNA: TGCGCCAGCAGCCAAGGGGCACTGGGGGCCTATGGCTACACCTTC.

The chain has TRBV5-4 and TRBJ1-6, with no clear D. Trimming left V 0 bases short and J 4 bases short, with 5 bases between. Looked up from germline, CDR1 is SGHNT and CDR2 is YYREEE (reference sequence). CDR3 length: 14 residues. The CDR3 DNA sequence: TGTGCCAGCAGCTTGGACAATTATAATTCACCCCTCCACTTT. Translation: CASSLDNYNSPLHF.

The chain is built from TRBV5-8 and TRBJ1-5; tentative D call: TRBD1 (6 bases). This CDR3 spans 16 amino acids. Germline CDR1 reads SGHTS; CDR2 reads YDEGEE. V dropped 2 bases and J dropped 0 bases, with 12 bases sitting between them. CDR3 loop: CASSFRSGDSNQPQHF. The CDR3 nucleotides read TGTGCCAGCAGCTTTCGGTCAGGGGATAGCAATCAGCCCCAGCATTTT.

The chain has TRBV10-3 and TRBJ2-7; TRBD1 aligns across 9 bases. The CDR3 totals 13 residues. Germline V gene data show CDR1 as ENHRY and CDR2 as SYGVKD. V shed 6 bases and J 3 bases; nucleotides not matched to a gene: 3. The CDR3 DNA reads TGTGCCATCAGCCGGGACAGGGACTACGAGCAGTACTTC. Translated: CAISRDRDYEQYF.

This clone was detected many times. The genes are TRBV6-5 and TRBJ2-7; a possible D gene is TRBD2 (6 bases). CDR3 length equals 14 residues. From germline, CDR1 is MNHEY and CDR2 SVGAGI. V was pared by 7 bases and J by 6 bases, with 19 bases between. CDR3 nucleotides: TGTGCCAGCACCAAACTCTCCGGGACTCCCGAGCAGTACTTC. It codes for CASTKLSGTPEQYF.

This clone appeared a few times. The rearrangement joins TRBV5-1 to TRBJ2-1; 8 bases agree with TRBD2. With V trimmed by 0 bases and J by 5 bases, 7 bases remained unmatched. Per germline, CDR1 SGHRS and CDR2 YFSETQ. This CDR3 has 16 amino acids. The CDR3 is CASSLAGTRSNNEQFF. The CDR3 nucleotides read TGCGCCAGCAGCTTGGCCGGGACTAGGAGCAACAATGAGCAGTTCTTC.

The CDR3 DNA reads TGTGCCACCAGCAGAGAGATCACGATGGGGGGAGAGACCCAGTACTTC. Translated: CATSREITMGGETQYF. This chain joins TRBV15 and TRBJ2-5; D perhaps matches TRBD2 (6 bases). The CDR3 sequence is 16 residues long. Per germline, CDR1 LNHNV and CDR2 YYDKDF (reference sequence). The V end lost 0 bases, the J end lost 4 bases, and 15 bases lay between the germline ends.

The chain uses TRBV30 and TRBJ2-7, with 8 bases fitting TRBD2. Per germline, CDR1 GTSNPN and CDR2 SVGIG (reference sequence). The CDR3 is 13 amino acids. With V trimmed by 7 bases and J by 3 bases, 8 bases remained unmatched. CDR3 coding DNA: TGTGCCTCGATTAGCGGGATGGGCTACGAGCAGTACTTC. It encodes CASISGMGYEQYF.

CDR3 in DNA: TGTGCCAGCAGGGGACTTATCGATCAGCCCCAGCATTTT. Protein product: CASRGLIDQPQHF. The chain employs TRBV2 and TRBJ1-5; tentatively, D is TRBD1 (5 bases). The V gene's germline CDR1 is SNHLY and CDR2 FYNNEI. The CDR3 has 13 amino acids. Trimming took 6 bases from V and 5 from J, leaving 11 bases between them.

In this sample, this clone turned up a few times. V gene TRBV2 combines with J gene TRBJ1-2; tentative D call: TRBD1 (5 bases). V lost 7 bases to trimming and J lost 3 bases, with 12 bases between them. Per the germline V gene, CDR1 is SNHLY and CDR2 is FYNNEI. The CDR3 is 13 residues long. The chain's CDR3 is CASNSDRYYGYTF. The CDR3 nucleotides are TGTGCCAGCAACTCCGACAGATACTATGGCTACACCTTC.

The chain combines TRBV15 with TRBJ2-2, with D unresolved. CDR3 length: 13 residues. Trimming removed 3 bases from V and 2 bases from J, with 4 bases in between. Germline assignment: CDR1 LNHNV and CDR2 YYDKDF (reference sequence). The CDR3 bases are TGTGCCACCAGCAGCCCCAACACCGGGGAGCTGTTTTTT. Its protein is CATSSPNTGELFF.

The rearrangement joins TRBV30 to TRBJ1-2, with 7 bases identical to TRBD1. The CDR3 runs 12 residues. The V segment lost 8 bases and the J segment 4 bases; nucleotides outside the gene matches: 7. Looked up from germline, CDR1 is GTSNPN and CDR2 is SVGIG (reference sequence). CDR3 bases: TGTGCCATCAGGGGGATCGGCTATGGCTACACCTTC. Its protein is CAIRGIGYGYTF.

This clone has only a few counts. The CDR3 DNA is TGCAGCGTTGTGGGGATGGCAGCCACATATAATTCACCCCTCCACTTT. Translation: CSVVGMAATYNSPLHF. The chain is built from TRBV29-1 and TRBJ1-6; no reliable D call. The CDR3 loop spans 16 amino acids. V gave up 4 bases and J gave up 4 bases, with 17 bases separating them. Germline CDR1 SQVTM, CDR2 ANQGSEA.

This clone is deemed medium-sized. The chain uses TRBV7-9 and TRBJ1-3; D is uncertain. The CDR3 length is 14 residues. Germline V CDR1 and CDR2: SEHNR, FQNEAQ (reference sequence). Trimming removed 5 bases at V and 2 bases at J, with 10 bases between. The CDR3, as DNA: TGTGCCAGCAGCCGGGCGGGGACTGGAAACACCATATATTTT. It yields the protein CASSRAGTGNTIYF.

This clone came up a few times. The DNA for the CDR3 is TGCAGCGTCGTAGCTGGGAACTATGGCTACACCTTC. It specifies CSVVAGNYGYTF. The chain employs TRBV29-1 and TRBJ1-2; D is unresolved. Germline assignment: CDR1 SQVTM and CDR2 ANQGSEA. The CDR3 covers 12 residues. With 6 bases removed from V and 2 bases from J, the gap between germline ends came to 10 bases.

This sequence joins TRBV5-1 and TRBJ2-5; perhaps D is TRBD1 or TRBD2 (5 bases each). Trimming cost V 4 bases and J 1 base, with 11 bases left between them. CDR1 SGHRS and CDR2 YFSETQ come from the germline V gene. The CDR3 runs to 14 residues. The CDR3 is CASSATGTQETQYF. CDR3 nucleotide sequence: TGCGCCAGCAGCGCCACCGGGACCCAAGAGACCCAGTACTTC.

Only a few counts were recorded for this clone. Other DNA sequences in the sample encode the same CDR3. This rearrangement joins TRBV7-9 to TRBJ1-5; D call uncertain. Between the trimmed V and J ends, which lost 3 bases and 2 bases, there was a span of 2 bases. CDR1 SEHNR and CDR2 FQNEAQ come from the germline V gene (reference sequence). CDR3 length: 12 residues. CDR3 sequence (DNA): TGTGCCAGCAGCTTTGGCAATCAGCCCCAGCATTTT. Protein product: CASSFGNQPQHF.

This clone was found a few times. This chain links TRBV7-2 with TRBJ1-5; no clear D. Trimming shortened V by 1 base and J by 7 bases, and 14 bases separated the two germline ends. From germline, CDR1 is SGHTA and CDR2 FQGNSA. CDR3 length: 15 amino acids. CDR3 bases: TGTGCCAGCAGCTTAGGTATAGCGGAGATACAGCCCCAGCATTTT. Protein sequence: CASSLGIAEIQPQHF.

The V call is TRBV28, the J call TRBJ1-1, with a tentative D call TRBD1 (6 bases). Germline V gives CDR1 MDHEN, CDR2 SYDVKM. V lost 6 bases and J lost 1, with 12 bases in between. The CDR3 contains 14 residues. CDR3 amino acids: CASRLPGQNTEAFF. DNA for the CDR3: TGTGCCAGCAGACTACCGGGACAGAACACTGAAGCTTTCTTT.

The chain joins TRBV25-1 to TRBJ2-7; the D is unclear. Trimming left V 6 bases short and J 5 bases short, with 8 bases between. CDR1 and CDR2 (germline): MGHDK, SYGVNS. The CDR3 is 11 residues long. CDR3: CASRDVHEQYF. The CDR3 DNA is TGTGCCAGCAGGGACGTACACGAGCAGTACTTC.

This clone turned up a few times. The chain has TRBV29-1 and TRBJ2-4; possibly TRBD2 for D (5 bases). Germline-derived CDR1 and CDR2 are SQVTM and ANQGSEA. The CDR3 totals 12 residues. Trimming shortened V by 1 base and J by 7 bases, and 8 bases separated the two germline ends. The CDR3 reads CSVEVGMNIQYF. CDR3 sequence (DNA): TGCAGCGTTGAAGTCGGGATGAACATTCAGTACTTC.

The rearrangement links TRBV29-1 to TRBJ1-2, with unresolved D. CDR3 length equals 14 residues. V dropped 1 base and J dropped 0 bases, with 9 bases sitting between them. Germline CDR1 and CDR2: SQVTM and ANQGSEA. Written as DNA, the CDR3 is TGCAGCGTTGAAGGGCAGAGACCTAACTATGGCTACACCTTC. Protein product: CSVEGQRPNYGYTF.

V is TRBV2 and J is TRBJ2-7, with 7 bases identical to TRBD2. The CDR3 is made up of 13 amino acids. Unmatched junction bases numbered 7, after V lost 0 bases and J lost 11 bases. Germline assignment: CDR1 SNHLY and CDR2 FYNNEI. CDR3 coding DNA: TGTGCCAGCAGTGAAGCCTCCGGGAGGCGGGAGTACTTC. It is translated as CASSEASGRREYF.

V gene TRBV18 combines with J gene TRBJ2-7; D unclear. V lost 3 bases and J lost 2, with 5 bases in between. Germline CDR1 and CDR2: KGHSH and LQKENI. The CDR3 spans 12 residues. The CDR3 reads CASSPGAYEQYF. The CDR3 region has the DNA TGTGCCAGCTCACCCGGTGCCTACGAGCAGTACTTC.

This rearrangement joins TRBV7-9 to TRBJ2-7; TRBD1 matches at 7 bases. Germline CDR1 reads SEHNR; CDR2 reads FQNEAQ (reference sequence). After removal of 5 bases from V and 5 bases from J, the junction contained 18 bases not matched to a gene. The CDR3 totals 17 residues. The CDR3 sequence is CASSPEQGFNPSDEQYF. The CDR3 DNA reads as TGTGCCAGCAGCCCAGAACAGGGGTTTAACCCCTCGGACGAGCAGTACTTC. Complete variable domain (other parts from reference TRBV7-9 and TRBJ2-7): DTGVSQNPRHKITKRGQNVTFRCDPISEHNRLYWYRQTLGQGPEFLTYFQNEAQLEKSRLLSDRFSAERPKGSFSTLEIQRTEQGDSAMYLCASSPEQGFNPSDEQYFGPGTRLTVT.

This clone was observed a few times. The gene calls are TRBV4-1 and TRBJ1-2, with 8 bases lining up with TRBD1. The CDR3 sequence is 16 residues long. In germline, CDR1 is MGHRA, CDR2 YSYEKL. The trim removed 0 bases at V and 6 bases at J, leaving 9 bases unmatched. The DNA for the CDR3 is TGCGCCAGCAGCCAAGAGCCCCCAGGGGGCGCGGATGGCTACACCTTC. This translates into CASSQEPPGGADGYTF.

This clone was recorded only once. An end of the junction does not agree with germline; a read error may underlie this. The J gene is TRBJ2-1, the V gene TRBV7-8, with 15 bases that match TRBD2. The CDR3 contains 15 residues. CDR1 SGHVS and CDR2 FQNEAQ come from the germline V gene. CDR3 sequence: CASSPLGTSGRNGVF. CDR3 DNA sequence: TGTGCCAGCAGCCCACTCGGGACTAGCGGGAGGAATGGGGTCTTC.

The chain has TRBV27 and TRBJ2-5, with 9 nucleotides matching TRBD2. Germline CDR1 and CDR2: MNHEY and SMNVEV (reference sequence). V lost 6 bases and J lost 5; bases outside the gene matches: 4. This CDR3 comprises 13 residues. CDR3 in DNA: TGTGCCAGCAGCATAGCGGGAGTGGAGACCCAGTACTTC. Protein product: CASSIAGVETQYF.